This TCR beta chain emerged from a study of T cell changes during pregnancy in multiple sclerosis. Profiled with immunoSEQ multiplex PCR; TCRdb holds only in-frame clones, not every one. There are about 40,000 clones in the sample; approximately 91% occur only once, and roughly 1.4% lies in the top ten. Germline V gives CDR1 GTSNPN, CDR2 SVGIG (reference sequence). The CDR3 sequence is 15 residues long. V dropped 0 bases and J dropped 2 bases, with 8 bases sitting between them. The origin of this receptor is a female donor with multiple sclerosis, enrolled in a pregnancy study. The V call is TRBV30, the J call TRBJ2-6, with D tentatively TRBD1 or TRBD2 (5 bases each). What was sequenced was PBMCs (not recorded whether the cells were cultured). This chain's CDR3 is CAWSVWGTGANVLTF. The CDR3 DNA reads TGTGCCTGGAGTGTATGGGGGACTGGGGCCAACGTCCTGACTTTC.